A single sample is the source of the 11 T cell receptor beta chains below, sequenced in a study of Ad26.COV2.S vaccination and SARS-CoV-2 variants. The protocol was immunoSEQ multiplex PCR, while the TCRdb copy is restricted to in-frame clones and leaves out a portion. The sample comprises around 340,000 clones, around 89% of which are singletons, and around 5% rests with the top ten. Treatment meaning: some 19 received Ad26.COV2.S at low or high dose, single or two shots; roughly five received placebo; per-sample allocation not given. The investigators took samples on day 63 after the first vaccine or placebo injection. This specimen was peripheral blood, taken in a trial of Ad26.COV2.S vaccine versus placebo. The receptors originated from a person between 18 and 59 years old who received the Ad26.COV2.S COVID-19 vaccine or a placebo.

The V gene is TRBV15, the J gene TRBJ1-1; no clear D. Germline V gene sequence: CDR1 LNHNV, CDR2 YYDKDF (reference sequence). The CDR3 sequence is 12 residues long. The germline V and J ends were trimmed by 2 bases and 2 bases, with 3 bases remaining between them. As DNA, the CDR3 is TGTGCCACCAGCAGAACCAACACTGAAGCTTTCTTT. Translating it yields CATSRTNTEAFF.

The V gene is TRBV6-4, the J gene TRBJ2-2; D call uncertain. The V gene's germline CDR1 is MRHNA and CDR2 SNTAGT. V gave up 0 bases and J gave up 0 bases, with 8 bases separating them. This CDR3 has 16 residues. CDR3 sequence (DNA): TGTGCCAGCAGTGACTCCCACGACGCGAACACCGGGGAGCTGTTTTTT. This translates into CASSDSHDANTGELFF.

J is TRBJ1-1 and V is TRBV2; D ambiguous. The CDR3 has 14 amino acids. Trimming cost V 0 bases and J 9 bases, with 14 bases left between them. CDR1 and CDR2 (germline): SNHLY, FYNNEI. CDR3 sequence: CASSEALWAGQAFF. CDR3 nucleotide sequence: TGTGCCAGCAGTGAAGCGCTTTGGGCAGGTCAAGCTTTCTTT. The full variable domain, completed using reference TRBV2 and TRBJ1-1, is EPEVTQTPSHQVTQMGQEVILRCVPISNHLYFYWYRQILGQKVEFLVSFYNNEISEKSEIFDDQFSVERPDGSNFTLKIRSTKLEDSAMYFCASSEALWAGQAFFGQGTRLTVV.

The chain joins TRBV7-6 to TRBJ2-3; TRBD2 matches at 11 bases. The CDR3 has 17 amino acids. After removal of 4 bases from V and 3 bases from J, the junction contained 9 bases not matched to a gene. Germline lookup yields CDR1 SGHVS and CDR2 FNYEAQ. The CDR3: CASSSLLAGGRTDTQYF. In nucleotides, the CDR3 is TGTGCCAGCAGCTCCCTTCTAGCGGGAGGAAGGACAGATACGCAGTATTTT.

The CDR3 DNA follows: TGTGCCTGGAGTAAACTGAGCGGGAGGGTCAATGAGCAGTTCTTC. It specifies CAWSKLSGRVNEQFF. The gene calls are TRBV30 and TRBJ2-1, with 10 bases aligning to TRBD2. V lost 2 bases and J lost 6; bases outside the gene matches: 7. Germline assignment: CDR1 GTSNPN and CDR2 SVGIG (reference sequence). The CDR3 covers 15 residues.

CDR3 DNA sequence: TGCGCCAGCAGCCAAGATCCGAACGTGAACACTGAAGCTTTCTTT. Protein product: CASSQDPNVNTEAFF. The chain joins TRBV4-3 to TRBJ1-1; D is unresolved. CDR1 LGHNA and CDR2 YSLEER come from the germline V gene. V was trimmed by 0 bases and J by 0 bases, leaving 8 bases between them. CDR3 length: 15 amino acids.

The V gene is TRBV11-2, the J gene TRBJ1-4; TRBD1 matches at 10 bases. The CDR3 length is 15 residues. Trimming cost V 5 bases and J 8 bases; bases outside gene matches: 8. Germline V gives CDR1 SGHAT, CDR2 FQNNGV. The CDR3 sequence is CASSLRTGGWEKLFF. In DNA, the CDR3 is TGTGCCAGCAGCCTGCGGACAGGGGGGTGGGAAAAACTGTTTTTT.

This clone appeared once. The chain uses TRBV5-1 and TRBJ2-5; D ambiguous. The CDR3 has 13 amino acids. V was pared by 8 bases and J by 5 bases, with 16 bases between. The V gene's germline CDR1 is SGHRS and CDR2 YFSETQ. For the CDR3, the DNA is TGCGCCAGGGAACATGCGGCCAGGGAGACCCAGTACTTC. As protein: CAREHAARETQYF.

V gene TRBV2 combines with J gene TRBJ1-3; D unclear. The germline V and J ends were trimmed by 6 bases and 1 base, with 19 bases remaining between them. The CDR3 has 17 residues. Germline V gene sequence: CDR1 SNHLY, CDR2 FYNNEI. CDR3 nucleotides: TGTGCCAGCAGCGGCAGACGGACCTCCTATTCTGGAAACACCATATATTTT. Translated: CASSGRRTSYSGNTIYF.

The CDR3 coding sequence is TGTGCCACCAGCAGCAGACACCGGCTCCCCTACGAGCAGTACTTC. Protein: CATSSRHRLPYEQYF. This chain links TRBV15 with TRBJ2-7; D unclear. The CDR3 runs to 15 residues. Looked up from germline, CDR1 is LNHNV and CDR2 is YYDKDF (reference sequence). V lost 3 bases, J lost 2 bases, and 14 bases lay in between.

This chain connects TRBV7-8 to TRBJ1-1; D ambiguous. The ends were cut back, 2 bases at V and 5 bases at J, with 9 bases in the middle. The germline V gene encodes CDR1 SGHVS and CDR2 FQNEAQ. This CDR3 region has 13 residues. The CDR3 here is CASSLNPLTEAFF. CDR3 nucleotides: TGTGCCAGCAGCTTAAATCCTTTAACTGAAGCTTTCTTT.